Included here is one T cell receptor beta chain sequence, with context. The germline gives CDR1 MDHEN, CDR2 SYDVKM. The CDR3 spans 14 residues. The V end lost 3 bases, the J end lost 0 bases, and 6 bases lay between the germline ends. The data were obtained in a study of blood T cell repertoires in COVID-19. Study details: Acute and convalescent COVID-19 specimens originated in the United States, Italy and Spain. Sources were T cells, B-cell-depleted T cells, or PBMCs; the material itself was cDNA or gDNA.

Under the authors' procedure: Amplification of reference gene primers was used by the study to estimate nucleated cell counts. Libraries were prepared by immunoSEQ multiplex PCR; TCRdb keeps only in-frame clonotypes and omits some of them. That table supplies the V and J calls and clone size; D and trimming were determined from the DNA. The data show about 120,000 clones, with 85% seen just once and under 8% held by the top ten. The chain carries TRBV28 and TRBJ1-5; D perhaps matches TRBD1 (5 bases). The clonotype was recovered from a man of 80 years or more with active or convalescent COVID-19. Sequencing used peripheral blood. The CDR3 is CASSLTDSNQPQHF. CDR3 nucleotide sequence: TGTGCCAGCAGTTTGACAGATAGCAATCAGCCCCAGCATTTT.